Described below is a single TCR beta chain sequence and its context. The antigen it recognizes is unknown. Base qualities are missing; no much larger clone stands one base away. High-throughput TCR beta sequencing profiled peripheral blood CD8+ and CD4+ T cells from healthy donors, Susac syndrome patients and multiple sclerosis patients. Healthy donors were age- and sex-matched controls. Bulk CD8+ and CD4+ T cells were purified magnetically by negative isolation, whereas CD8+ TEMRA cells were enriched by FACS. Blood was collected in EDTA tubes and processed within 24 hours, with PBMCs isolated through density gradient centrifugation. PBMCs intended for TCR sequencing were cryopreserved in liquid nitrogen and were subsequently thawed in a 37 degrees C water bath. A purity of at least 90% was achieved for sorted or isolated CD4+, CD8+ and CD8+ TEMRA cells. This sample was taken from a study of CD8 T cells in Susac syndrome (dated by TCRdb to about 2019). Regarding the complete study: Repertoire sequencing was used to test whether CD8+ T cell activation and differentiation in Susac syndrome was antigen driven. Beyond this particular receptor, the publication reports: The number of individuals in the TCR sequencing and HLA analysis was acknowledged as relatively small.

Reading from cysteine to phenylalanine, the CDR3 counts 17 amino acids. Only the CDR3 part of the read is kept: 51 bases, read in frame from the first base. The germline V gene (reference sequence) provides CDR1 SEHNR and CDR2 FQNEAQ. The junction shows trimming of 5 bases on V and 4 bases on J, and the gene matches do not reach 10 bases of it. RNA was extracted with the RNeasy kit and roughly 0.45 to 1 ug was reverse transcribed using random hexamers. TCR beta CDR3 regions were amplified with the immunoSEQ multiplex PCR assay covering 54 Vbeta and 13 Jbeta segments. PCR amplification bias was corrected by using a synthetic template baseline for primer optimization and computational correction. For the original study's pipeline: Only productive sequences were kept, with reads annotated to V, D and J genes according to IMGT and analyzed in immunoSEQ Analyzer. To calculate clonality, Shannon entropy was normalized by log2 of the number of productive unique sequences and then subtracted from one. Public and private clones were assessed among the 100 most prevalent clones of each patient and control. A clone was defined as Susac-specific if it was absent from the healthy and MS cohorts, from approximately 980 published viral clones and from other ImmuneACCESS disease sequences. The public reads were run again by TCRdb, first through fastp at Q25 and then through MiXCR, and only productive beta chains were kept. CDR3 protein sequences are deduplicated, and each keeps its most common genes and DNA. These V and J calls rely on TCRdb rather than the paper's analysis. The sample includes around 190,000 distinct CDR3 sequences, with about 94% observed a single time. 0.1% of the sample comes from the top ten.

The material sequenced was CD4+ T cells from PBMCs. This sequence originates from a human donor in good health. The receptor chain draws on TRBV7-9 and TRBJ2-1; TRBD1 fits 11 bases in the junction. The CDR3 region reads CASSRKRGTGGYNEQFF. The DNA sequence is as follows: TGTGCCAGCAGCCGTAAAAGAGGGACAGGGGGTTACAATGAGCAGTTCTTC.